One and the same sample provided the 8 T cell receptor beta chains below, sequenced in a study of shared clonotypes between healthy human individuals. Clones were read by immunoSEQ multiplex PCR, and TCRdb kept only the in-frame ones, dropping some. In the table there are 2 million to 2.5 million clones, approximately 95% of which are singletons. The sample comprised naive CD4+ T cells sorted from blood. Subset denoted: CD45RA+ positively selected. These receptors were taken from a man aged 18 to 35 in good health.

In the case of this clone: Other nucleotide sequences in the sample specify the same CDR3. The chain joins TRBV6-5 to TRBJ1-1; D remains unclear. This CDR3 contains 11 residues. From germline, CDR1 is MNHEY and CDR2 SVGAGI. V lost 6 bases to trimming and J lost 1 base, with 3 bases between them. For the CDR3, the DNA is TGTGCCAGCAGAAGGAACACTGAAGCTTTCTTT. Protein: CASRRNTEAFF.

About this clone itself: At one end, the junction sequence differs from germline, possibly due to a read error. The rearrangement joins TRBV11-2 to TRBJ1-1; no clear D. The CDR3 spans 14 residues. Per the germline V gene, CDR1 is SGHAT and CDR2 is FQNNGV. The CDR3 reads CASTLALRDTEAFF. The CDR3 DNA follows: TGTGCCAGCACCTTAGCGCTTCGGGACACTGAAGCTTTCTTT.

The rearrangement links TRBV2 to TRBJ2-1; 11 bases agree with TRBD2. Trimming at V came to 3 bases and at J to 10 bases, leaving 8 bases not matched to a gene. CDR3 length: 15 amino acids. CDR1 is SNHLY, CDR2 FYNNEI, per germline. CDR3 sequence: CASSEASGGRGEQFF. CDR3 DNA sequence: TGTGCCAGCAGTGAGGCTAGCGGGGGGAGAGGGGAGCAGTTCTTC.

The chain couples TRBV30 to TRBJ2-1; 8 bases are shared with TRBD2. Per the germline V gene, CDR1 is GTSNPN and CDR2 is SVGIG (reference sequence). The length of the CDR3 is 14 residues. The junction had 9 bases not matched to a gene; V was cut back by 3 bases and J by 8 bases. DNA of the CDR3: TGTGCCTGGAGCCGGAAAAGAGCGGGGGATGAGCAGTTCTTC. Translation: CAWSRKRAGDEQFF.

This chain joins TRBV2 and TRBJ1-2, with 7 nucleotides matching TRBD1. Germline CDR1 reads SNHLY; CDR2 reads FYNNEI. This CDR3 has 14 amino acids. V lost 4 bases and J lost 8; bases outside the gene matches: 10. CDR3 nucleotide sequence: TGTGCCAGCAGTGCGCGGGACAGTCTGGGAGGCTACACCTTC. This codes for CASSARDSLGGYTF.

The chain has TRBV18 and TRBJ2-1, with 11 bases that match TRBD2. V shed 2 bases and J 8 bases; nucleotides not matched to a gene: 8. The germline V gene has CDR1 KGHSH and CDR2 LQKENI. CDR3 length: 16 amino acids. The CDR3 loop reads CASSPIAGGPGDEQFF. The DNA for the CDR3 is TGTGCCAGCTCACCAATAGCGGGAGGGCCCGGAGATGAGCAGTTCTTC.

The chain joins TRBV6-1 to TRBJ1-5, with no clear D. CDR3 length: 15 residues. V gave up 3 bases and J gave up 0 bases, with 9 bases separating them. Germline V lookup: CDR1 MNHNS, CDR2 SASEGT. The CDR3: CASSDKGYSNQPQHF. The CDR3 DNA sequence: TGTGCCAGCAGTGACAAAGGATATAGCAATCAGCCCCAGCATTTT.

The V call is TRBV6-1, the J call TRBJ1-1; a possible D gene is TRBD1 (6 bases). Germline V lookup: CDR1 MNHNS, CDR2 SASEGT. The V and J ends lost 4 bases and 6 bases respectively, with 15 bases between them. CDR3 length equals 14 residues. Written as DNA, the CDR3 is TGTGCCAGCAGTGGTACAGGGAAAGGAGCTGAAGCTTTCTTT. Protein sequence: CASSGTGKGAEAFF.